These 22 T cell receptor beta chains came from one sample sequenced in a study of beta chain features in type 1 diabetes. The study reverse transcribed the entire isolated RNA, so it sequenced expressed TCRB transcripts. The assay was immunoSEQ multiplex PCR, and TCRdb's table has in-frame clones only and misses some. The sample carries about 450,000 clones, 11% recorded once. Sequenced sample: naive CD4+ T cells from blood. The receptors here all came from a woman between 18 and 30 years old in good health.

The chain carries TRBV7-3 and TRBJ2-7, with D uncertain. Germline CDR1 reads SGHTA; CDR2 reads FQGTGA. The V end lost 2 bases, the J end lost 6 bases, and 11 bases lay between the germline ends. The CDR3 has 13 residues. The CDR3 DNA reads TGTGCCAGCAGCTTACTAGGTCAATCCGAGCAGTACTTC. It specifies CASSLLGQSEQYF.

The CDR3 coding sequence is TGCGCCAGCAGTCTCCAGGCGCTGGAGCCGTTCTATGGCTACACCTTC. Amino acids: CASSLQALEPFYGYTF. The J gene is TRBJ1-2, the V gene TRBV4-1; D not resolved. Germline lookup yields CDR1 MGHRA and CDR2 YSYEKL. V shed 6 bases and J shed 4 bases, with 21 bases lying between them. The CDR3 loop spans 16 amino acids.

This clone was found a few times. The chain links TRBV28 to TRBJ2-3, with 8 bases that match TRBD2. The V gene's germline CDR1 is MDHEN and CDR2 SYDVKM. CDR3 length: 14 residues. The trim removed 2 bases at V and 4 bases at J, leaving 2 bases unmatched. CDR3 DNA sequence: TGTGCCAGCAGTTTAGCGGGGGGTTCAGATACGCAGTATTTT. Translating gives CASSLAGGSDTQYF.

The chain recombines TRBV7-9 with TRBJ1-5, with D uncertain. Germline CDR1 reads SEHNR; CDR2 reads FQNEAQ (reference sequence). This CDR3 has 12 amino acids. Deletions cut 2 bases from V and 9 bases from J, with 8 bases between. The chain's CDR3 is CASSLSTTPQHF. The CDR3 bases are TGTGCCAGCAGCTTAAGTACTACGCCCCAGCATTTT.

This chain links TRBV7-2 with TRBJ1-6, with a tentative D call TRBD1 (6 bases). Trimming stripped 1 base from V and 10 bases from J, with 11 bases between. The CDR3 covers 14 residues. Germline-derived CDR1 and CDR2 are SGHTA and FQGNSA. CDR3 DNA sequence: TGTGCCAGCAGCTTAGTACAGGGCAGGTCACCCCTCCACTTT. Amino acids: CASSLVQGRSPLHF.

The chain carries TRBV6-5 and TRBJ1-2; TRBD1 matches at 8 bases. The CDR3 length is 12 residues. V was clipped by 6 bases and J by 6 bases; unmatched bases: 3. Germline assignment: CDR1 MNHEY and CDR2 SVGAGI. CDR3 sequence (DNA): TGTGCCAGCAGAGGACAGGGCAATGGCTACACCTTC. As protein: CASRGQGNGYTF.

The rearrangement joins TRBV28 to TRBJ2-2; no firm D call. From germline, CDR1 is MDHEN and CDR2 SYDVKM. CDR3 length: 14 residues. V gave up 6 bases and J gave up 0 bases, with 8 bases separating them. The CDR3 region is CASRAYANTGELFF. CDR3 sequence (DNA): TGTGCCAGCAGGGCATACGCGAACACCGGGGAGCTGTTTTTT.

The V and J genes are TRBV6-6 and TRBJ2-6; a possible D gene is TRBD2 (5 bases). From germline, CDR1 is MNHNY and CDR2 SVGAGI (reference sequence). This CDR3 is built from 16 residues. Trimming pared 6 bases from V and 0 bases from J, leaving 12 bases between. The CDR3 DNA is TGTGCCAGCAGGGAACGGGGTCCCTCTGGGGCCAACGTCCTGACTTTC. It specifies CASRERGPSGANVLTF.

This clone has more than one count but fewer than ten. This chain uses TRBV7-2 with TRBJ1-1; no definite D call. The ends were cut back, 0 bases at V and 1 base at J, with 6 bases in the middle. The CDR3 is 14 residues long. CDR1 is SGHTA and CDR2 is FQGNSA in the germline V gene. CDR3 region: CASSLAWENTEAFF. For the CDR3, the DNA is TGTGCCAGCAGCTTAGCGTGGGAGAACACTGAAGCTTTCTTT. Full variable domain (rest looked up from reference TRBV7-2 and TRBJ1-1): GAGVSQSPSNKVTEKGKDVELRCDPISGHTALYWYRQSLGQGLEFLIYFQGNSAPDKSGLPSDRFSAERTGGSVSTLTIQRTQQEDSAVYLCASSLAWENTEAFFGQGTRLTVV.

This clone was seen a few times. The chain carries TRBV2 and TRBJ2-7, with a tentative D call TRBD2 (6 bases). Germline V gene sequence: CDR1 SNHLY, CDR2 FYNNEI. CDR3 size: 13 residues. V was trimmed by 2 bases and J by 6 bases, leaving 11 bases between them. CDR3 nucleotides: TGTGCCAGCAGTGAATTGCGGGACGCCGAGCAGTACTTC. Protein: CASSELRDAEQYF.

This clone has only a few counts. The chain links TRBV7-2 to TRBJ2-3, with a possible D match to TRBD2 (5 bases). Per germline, CDR1 SGHTA and CDR2 FQGNSA. This CDR3 comprises 14 residues. The V end was cut by 4 bases, the J end by 5 bases, with 13 bases between. CDR3 sequence (DNA): TGTGCCAGCAGCTGGGCGGGCTTGGGAGATACGCAGTATTTT. Its protein is CASSWAGLGDTQYF.

This clone has a handful of counts. The chain uses TRBV11-3 and TRBJ1-6; weak D call: TRBD1 (5 bases). Germline lookup yields CDR1 SGHNT and CDR2 YENEEA. CDR3 size: 13 residues. Deletions cut 5 bases from V and 9 bases from J, with 11 bases between. Written as DNA, the CDR3 is TGTGCCAGCAGCCGGAGGCAGGGTTCACCCCTCCACTTT. This codes for CASSRRQGSPLHF.

For the CDR3, the DNA is TGTGCCAGCAGCGTAGTTTCGGGGCCTGGAAACACCATATATTTT. This gives the protein CASSVVSGPGNTIYF. The V call is TRBV9, the J call TRBJ1-3, with D perhaps TRBD1 (5 bases). CDR3 size: 15 residues. The germline gives CDR1 SGDLS, CDR2 YYNGEE. The V and J ends lost 0 bases and 2 bases respectively, with 9 bases between them. The entire variable domain, with the rest obtained from reference TRBV9 and TRBJ1-3, is as follows: DSGVTQTPKHLITATGQRVTLRCSPRSGDLSVYWYQQSLDQGLQFLIQYYNGEERAKGNILERFSAQQFPDLHSELNLSSLELGDSALYFCASSVVSGPGNTIYFGEGSWLTVV.

In nucleotides, the CDR3 is TGTGCCAGCAGTGTAGGAGGGCTGGGCACTGAAGCTTTCTTT. Its protein product is CASSVGGLGTEAFF. The chain carries TRBV2 and TRBJ1-1; D remains unclear. Deletions cut 4 bases from V and 4 bases from J, with 13 bases between. Per the germline V gene, CDR1 is SNHLY and CDR2 is FYNNEI. This CDR3 has 14 amino acids.

This clone was seen a handful of times. The chain couples TRBV14 to TRBJ1-4, with TRBD1 matching 7 bases. The ends lost 2 bases at V and 8 bases at J; junction bases unmatched: 2. This CDR3 has 13 residues. Germline-derived CDR1 and CDR2 are SGHDN and FVKESK. The CDR3 protein is CASSQYRGEKLFF. The CDR3 nucleotides are TGTGCCAGCAGCCAATACAGGGGCGAAAAACTGTTTTTT.

This clone was found a few times. The gene calls are TRBV14 and TRBJ2-2; no reliable D call. V lost 3 bases, J lost 1 base, and 12 bases lay in between. Germline V lookup: CDR1 SGHDN, CDR2 FVKESK. The CDR3 loop spans 16 amino acids. CDR3 region: CASSQRVGRNTGELFF. CDR3 DNA sequence: TGTGCCAGCAGCCAGCGAGTCGGTCGGAACACCGGGGAGCTGTTTTTT.

The chain recombines TRBV18 with TRBJ1-5; D remains unclear. V dropped 4 bases and J dropped 6 bases, with 10 bases sitting between them. The CDR3 runs 13 residues. The V gene's germline CDR1 is KGHSH and CDR2 LQKENI. CDR3 region: CASSQDLSQPQHF. The CDR3, as DNA: TGTGCCAGCTCACAAGACTTAAGTCAGCCCCAGCATTTT.

The chain recombines TRBV18 with TRBJ1-5, with D perhaps matching TRBD1 (5 bases). V lost 6 bases to trimming and J lost 1 base, with 13 bases between them. Germline lookup yields CDR1 KGHSH and CDR2 LQKENI. The CDR3 runs 15 residues. The CDR3: CASSNRGQSNQPQHF. CDR3 DNA: TGTGCCAGCTCGAACCGGGGCCAGAGCAATCAGCCCCAGCATTTT.

The chain is built from TRBV5-6 and TRBJ2-7; D might be TRBD2 (6 bases). V lost 1 base and J 5 bases, leaving 13 bases between the germline ends. The CDR3 contains 14 residues. From germline, CDR1 is SGHDT and CDR2 YYEEEE. As DNA, the CDR3 is TGTGCCAGCAGCTTGTTCGGGAGTACCAACGAGCAGTACTTC. It yields the protein CASSLFGSTNEQYF.

Only a few counts were recorded for this clone. CDR3 DNA: TGTGCCAGCAGTTCAGGGGGAAAGTGGTCCGAGCAGTACTTC. It specifies CASSSGGKWSEQYF. The rearrangement uses TRBV27 and TRBJ2-7; 7 nucleotides line up with TRBD1. Unmatched junction bases numbered 9, after V lost 4 bases and J lost 6 bases. Germline CDR1 reads MNHEY; CDR2 reads SMNVEV (reference sequence). This CDR3 has 14 residues.

This chain uses TRBV7-2 with TRBJ2-7; 9 nucleotides align to TRBD2. V lost 5 bases and J lost 2; bases outside the gene matches: 4. The CDR3 is 14 residues long. Looked up from germline, CDR1 is SGHTA and CDR2 is FQGNSA. CDR3 bases: TGTGCCAGCAGCCAGAGCGGGAGGCCCTACGAGCAGTACTTC. Encoded protein: CASSQSGRPYEQYF.

In this sample, this clone turned up a few times. The V and J genes are TRBV9 and TRBJ1-1; possibly TRBD1 for D (6 bases). V dropped 4 bases and J dropped 1 base, with 14 bases sitting between them. Germline lookup yields CDR1 SGDLS and CDR2 YYNGEE. This CDR3 has 15 amino acids. The DNA of the CDR3 is TGTGCCAGCAGCCCCAGGGGACCGCGGAACACTGAAGCTTTCTTT. Its translation: CASSPRGPRNTEAFF. The whole variable domain, remainder taken from reference TRBV9 and TRBJ1-1, is DSGVTQTPKHLITATGQRVTLRCSPRSGDLSVYWYQQSLDQGLQFLIQYYNGEERAKGNILERFSAQQFPDLHSELNLSSLELGDSALYFCASSPRGPRNTEAFFGQGTRLTVV.